The 10 T cell receptor beta chains presented below share a single source sample, sequenced in a study of T cells after yellow fever vaccination. TCRdb reprocessed the 5' RACE reads via MiXCR and lists one record per CDR3 protein. The table has about 320,000 distinct CDR3 sequences, 3.5% to 4.5% seen once; the top ten hold roughly 19%. The sequencing used PBMCs, collected 15 days after the yellow fever booster vaccination. These receptor sequences come from a man aged 18 to 29 who received the YFV17D yellow fever vaccine.

This chain links TRBV6-1 with TRBJ1-1; 8 bases align to TRBD1. V trimming: 3 bases; J trimming: 1 base; junction bases outside the gene matches: 7. The CDR3 is 16 amino acids. Germline V gives CDR1 MNHNS, CDR2 SASEGT. CDR3 residues: CASSETAGGSNTEAFF. The DNA of the CDR3 is TGTGCCAGCAGTGAGACTGCAGGGGGCTCGAACACTGAAGCTTTCTTT.

V and J are TRBV12-3 or TRBV12-4 and TRBJ2-3, with TRBD2 as a possible D gene (6 bases). The V and J ends lost 3 bases and 4 bases respectively, with 14 bases between them. This CDR3 spans 15 amino acids. The CDR3 loop is CASSFGLGGSDTQYF. In nucleotides, the CDR3 is TGTGCCAGCAGTTTTGGCCTGGGGGGTTCAGATACGCAGTATTTT.

The CDR3 here is CASGLLGGLRNQPQHF. For the CDR3, the DNA is TGTGCTAGTGGTTTGTTAGGGGGCCTGCGCAATCAGCCCCAGCATTTT. This chain links TRBV12-5 with TRBJ1-5; 7 bases map to TRBD1. Germline lookup yields CDR1 LGHNT and CDR2 FRNRAP. CDR3 size: 16 residues. V shed 2 bases and J 2 bases; nucleotides not matched to a gene: 6.

V usage is TRBV5-6 and J usage is TRBJ2-1; D uncertain. There are 10 residues in the CDR3. Germline CDR1 and CDR2: SGHDT and YYEEEE. Deletions cut 7 bases from V and 6 bases from J, with 5 bases between. CDR3 in DNA: TGTGCCAGCGGCCCCAATGAGCAGTTCTTC. It codes for CASGPNEQFF. The full variable domain, rest sourced from reference TRBV5-6 and TRBJ2-1, is DAGVTQSPTHLIKTRGQQVTLRCSPKSGHDTVSWYQQALGQGPQFIFQYYEEEERQRGNFPDRFSGHQFPNYSSELNVNALLLGDSALYLCASGPNEQFFGPGTRLTVL.

This clonotype was counted many times. The V call is TRBV4-3, the J call TRBJ2-2; 11 bases match TRBD2. The CDR3 is 16 residues long. Germline values: CDR1 LGHNA, CDR2 YSLEER. V shed 4 bases and J 2 bases; nucleotides not matched to a gene: 3. CDR3 sequence reads: CASSRGTSGNTGELFF. The DNA for the CDR3 is TGCGCCAGCAGCCGAGGGACTAGCGGCAACACCGGGGAGCTGTTTTTT.

V gene TRBV7-9 combines with J gene TRBJ1-1; D perhaps matches TRBD1 (6 bases). The germline CDR1 and CDR2 sequences are SEHNR and FQNEAQ (reference sequence). The V gene lost 5 bases and the J gene lost 1 base, with 14 bases spanning the gap. The CDR3 has 15 residues. This chain's CDR3 is CASSKQGGGNTEAFF. CDR3 nucleotide sequence: TGTGCCAGCAGCAAACAGGGAGGAGGGAACACTGAAGCTTTCTTT.

This clonotype was picked up many times. This chain joins TRBV20-1 and TRBJ2-1, with TRBD2 matching 13 bases. Germline V lookup: CDR1 DFQATT, CDR2 SNEGSKA (reference sequence). V shed 5 bases, J shed 6 bases, and the junction held 4 bases outside the gene matches. The CDR3 extends over 14 amino acids. The CDR3, as DNA: TGCAGTGCTCGTACTAGCGGGGGGGCCAATGAGCAGTTCTTC. The encoded protein is CSARTSGGANEQFF.

The rearrangement joins TRBV20-1 to TRBJ2-3, with TRBD1 matching 8 bases. Germline-derived CDR1 and CDR2 are DFQATT and SNEGSKA (reference sequence). The CDR3 has 16 amino acids. V trimming: 1 base; J trimming: 2 bases; junction bases outside the gene matches: 8. CDR3 sequence: CSARVGTGYDTDTQYF. CDR3 nucleotides: TGCAGTGCTAGAGTAGGGACAGGTTACGACACAGATACGCAGTATTTT.

This clonotype appeared many times. The rearrangement joins TRBV12-3 or TRBV12-4 to TRBJ1-1; D remains ambiguous. V was clipped by 5 bases and J by 11 bases, with 9 bases between them. The CDR3 loop spans 10 amino acids. The CDR3 sequence: CASSRRLAFF. CDR3 nucleotide sequence: TGTGCCAGCAGTCGCCGACTCGCTTTCTTT.

This clonotype appeared many times. This sequence joins TRBV4-2 and TRBJ2-7; D not resolved. V dropped 2 bases and J dropped 5 bases, with 22 bases sitting between them. The CDR3 runs 17 residues. The germline V gene has CDR1 LGHNA and CDR2 YNFKEQ. CDR3 bases: TGTGCCAGCAGCCAATACGTGTGGTCCGGGCCAGGCGACGAGCAGTACTTC. It codes for CASSQYVWSGPGDEQYF.